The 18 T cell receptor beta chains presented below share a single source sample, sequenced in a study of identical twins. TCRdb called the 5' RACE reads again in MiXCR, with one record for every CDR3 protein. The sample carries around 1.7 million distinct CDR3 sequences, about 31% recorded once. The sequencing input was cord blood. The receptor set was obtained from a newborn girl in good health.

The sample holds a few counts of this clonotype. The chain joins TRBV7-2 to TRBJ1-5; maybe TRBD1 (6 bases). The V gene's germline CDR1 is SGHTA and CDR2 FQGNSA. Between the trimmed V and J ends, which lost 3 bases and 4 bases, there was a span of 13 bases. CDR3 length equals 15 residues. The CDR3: CASSLGRTVNQPQHF. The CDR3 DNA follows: TGTGCCAGCAGCTTGGGGCGGACAGTTAATCAGCCCCAGCATTTT.

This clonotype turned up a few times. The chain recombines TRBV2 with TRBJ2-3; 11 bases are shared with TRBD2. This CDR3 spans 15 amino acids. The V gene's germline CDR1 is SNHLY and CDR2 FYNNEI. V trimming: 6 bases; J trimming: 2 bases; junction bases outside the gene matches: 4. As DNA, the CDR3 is TGTGCCAGCAGGCGACTAGCGGGGATCACAGATACGCAGTATTTT. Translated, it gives CASRRLAGITDTQYF.

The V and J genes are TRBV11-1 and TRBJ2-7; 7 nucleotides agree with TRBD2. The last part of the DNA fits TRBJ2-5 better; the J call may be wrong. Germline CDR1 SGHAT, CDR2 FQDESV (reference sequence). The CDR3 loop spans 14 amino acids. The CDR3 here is CASSFSGLGETQYF. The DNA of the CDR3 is TGTGCCAGCAGCTTTAGCGGGTTGGGTGAGACCCAGTACTTC.

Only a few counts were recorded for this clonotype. CDR3 residues: CASSYSGRSNYGYTF. The CDR3 DNA reads TGTGCCAGCAGTTACTCCGGGCGTTCTAACTATGGCTACACCTTC. The chain recombines TRBV6-5 with TRBJ1-2, with no clear D. There are 15 residues in the CDR3. Germline lookup yields CDR1 MNHEY and CDR2 SVGAGI. Trimming pared 0 bases from V and 0 bases from J, leaving 8 bases between.

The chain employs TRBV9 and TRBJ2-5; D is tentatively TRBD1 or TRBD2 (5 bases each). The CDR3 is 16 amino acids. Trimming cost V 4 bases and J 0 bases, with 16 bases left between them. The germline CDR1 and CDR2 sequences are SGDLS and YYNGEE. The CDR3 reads CASSLLVGEYQETQYF. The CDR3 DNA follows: TGTGCCAGCAGCTTACTAGTGGGGGAGTACCAAGAGACCCAGTACTTC.

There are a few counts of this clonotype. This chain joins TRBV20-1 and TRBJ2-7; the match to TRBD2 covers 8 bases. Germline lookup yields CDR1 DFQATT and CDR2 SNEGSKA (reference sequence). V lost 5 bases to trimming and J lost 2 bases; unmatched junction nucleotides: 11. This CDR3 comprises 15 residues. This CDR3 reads CSAPPLAGPTYEQYF. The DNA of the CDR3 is TGCAGTGCTCCTCCTTTAGCGGGGCCGACCTACGAGCAGTACTTC.

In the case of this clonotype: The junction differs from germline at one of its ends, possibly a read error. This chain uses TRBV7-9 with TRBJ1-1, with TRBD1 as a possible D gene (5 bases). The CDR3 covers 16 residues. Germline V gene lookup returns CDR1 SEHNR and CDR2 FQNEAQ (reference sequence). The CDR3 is CASSLPLDTSNTEAFF. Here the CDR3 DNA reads TGTGCCAGCAGCTTACCGCTGGACACCTCGAACACTGAGGCTTTCTTT.

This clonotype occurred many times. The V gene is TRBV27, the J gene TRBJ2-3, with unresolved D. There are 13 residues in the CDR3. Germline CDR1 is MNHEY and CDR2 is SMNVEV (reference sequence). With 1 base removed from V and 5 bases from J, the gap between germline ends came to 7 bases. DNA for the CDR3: TGTGCCAGCAGTTTATGGTTTGGAGATACGCAGTATTTT. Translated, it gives CASSLWFGDTQYF.

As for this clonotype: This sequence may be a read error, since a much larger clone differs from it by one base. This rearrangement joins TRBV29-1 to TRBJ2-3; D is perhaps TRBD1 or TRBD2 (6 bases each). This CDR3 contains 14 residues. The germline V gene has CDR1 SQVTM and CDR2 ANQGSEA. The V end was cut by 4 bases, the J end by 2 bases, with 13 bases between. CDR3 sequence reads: CSVGSGAHTDTQYF. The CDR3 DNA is TGCAGCGTTGGGTCGGGGGCACACACAGATACGCAGTATTTT.

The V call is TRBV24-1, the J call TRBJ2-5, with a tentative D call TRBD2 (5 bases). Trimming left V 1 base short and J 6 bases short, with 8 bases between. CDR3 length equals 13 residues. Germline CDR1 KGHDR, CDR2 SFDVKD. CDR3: CATSDLSGKTQYF. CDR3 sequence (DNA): TGTGCCACCAGTGATTTATCGGGGAAGACCCAGTACTTC.

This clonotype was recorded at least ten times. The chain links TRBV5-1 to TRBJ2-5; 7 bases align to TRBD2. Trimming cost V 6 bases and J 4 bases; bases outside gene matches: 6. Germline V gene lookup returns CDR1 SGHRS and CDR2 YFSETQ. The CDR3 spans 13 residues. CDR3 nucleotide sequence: TGCGCCAGCACTTTCGGGACTACAGAGACCCAGTACTTC. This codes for CASTFGTTETQYF.

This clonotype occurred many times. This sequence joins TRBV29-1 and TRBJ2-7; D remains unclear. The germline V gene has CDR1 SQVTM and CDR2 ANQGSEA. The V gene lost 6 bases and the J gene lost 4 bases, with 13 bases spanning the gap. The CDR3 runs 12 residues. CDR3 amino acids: CSVSSITYEQYF. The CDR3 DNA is TGCAGCGTCTCTTCCATTACATACGAGCAGTACTTC.

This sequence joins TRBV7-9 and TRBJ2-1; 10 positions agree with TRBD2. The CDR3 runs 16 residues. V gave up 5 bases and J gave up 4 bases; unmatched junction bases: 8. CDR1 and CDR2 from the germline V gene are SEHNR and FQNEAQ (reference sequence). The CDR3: CASSRTRTSGYNEQFF. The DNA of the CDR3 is TGTGCCAGCAGCCGGACACGGACTAGCGGATACAATGAGCAGTTCTTC. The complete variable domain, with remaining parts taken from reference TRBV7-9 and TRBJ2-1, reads DTGVSQNPRHKITKRGQNVTFRCDPISEHNRLYWYRQTLGQGPEFLTYFQNEAQLEKSRLLSDRFSAERPKGSFSTLEIQRTEQGDSAMYLCASSRTRTSGYNEQFFGPGTRLTVL.

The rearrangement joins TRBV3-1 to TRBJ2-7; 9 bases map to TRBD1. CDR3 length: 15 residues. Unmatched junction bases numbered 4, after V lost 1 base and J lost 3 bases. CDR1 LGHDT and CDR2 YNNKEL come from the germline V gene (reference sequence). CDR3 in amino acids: CASSQVGDRDYEQYF. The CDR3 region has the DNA TGTGCCAGCAGCCAAGTAGGGGACAGGGACTACGAGCAGTACTTC.

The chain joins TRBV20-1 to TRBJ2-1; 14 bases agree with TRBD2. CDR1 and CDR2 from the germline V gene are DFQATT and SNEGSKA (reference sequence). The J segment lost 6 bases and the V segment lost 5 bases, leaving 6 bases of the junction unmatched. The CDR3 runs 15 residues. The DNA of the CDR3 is TGCAGTGCTGCGTCCGGGACTAGCGGGAGCAATGAGCAGTTCTTC. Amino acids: CSAASGTSGSNEQFF.

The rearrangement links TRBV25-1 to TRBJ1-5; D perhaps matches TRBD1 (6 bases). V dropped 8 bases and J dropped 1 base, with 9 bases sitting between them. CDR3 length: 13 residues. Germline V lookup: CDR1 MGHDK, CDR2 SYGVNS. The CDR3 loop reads CASGDKSNQPQHF. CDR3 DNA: TGTGCCAGCGGGGACAAGAGCAATCAGCCCCAGCATTTT.

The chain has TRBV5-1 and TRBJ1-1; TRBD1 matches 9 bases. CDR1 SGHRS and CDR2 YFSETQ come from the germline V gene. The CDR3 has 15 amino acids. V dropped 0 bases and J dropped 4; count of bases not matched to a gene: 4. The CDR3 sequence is CASSLGRQGGTEAFF. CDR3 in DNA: TGCGCCAGCAGCTTGGGAAGACAGGGGGGCACTGAAGCTTTCTTT.

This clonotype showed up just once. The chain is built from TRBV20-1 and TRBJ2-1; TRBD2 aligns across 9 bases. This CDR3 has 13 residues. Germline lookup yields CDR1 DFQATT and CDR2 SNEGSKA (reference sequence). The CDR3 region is CSPMGLAGNEQFF. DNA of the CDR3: TGCAGCCCCATGGGGCTAGCGGGGAATGAGCAGTTCTTC.